The entry that follows covers one TCR beta chain sequence. The sample comes from a study of cytomegalovirus exposure and HLA in healthy donors. The PCR employed 60 Vbeta primers together with 13 Jbeta primers. Method: immunoSEQ multiplex PCR; TCRdb's copy keeps in-frame clones and lacks some. Among roughly 180,000 clones listed, more than 65% were seen once. This receptor was identified in a man aged 25 to 40 in good health and CMV-seronegative. Sequenced: PBMCs.

This CDR3 is CASSQEGRAGANVLTF. The CDR3 coding sequence is TGCGCCAGCAGCCAAGAAGGCAGGGCTGGGGCCAACGTCCTGACTTTC. The rearrangement links TRBV4-1 to TRBJ2-6; weak D call: TRBD1 (5 bases). Trimming pared 0 bases from V and 2 bases from J, leaving 8 bases between. This CDR3 has 16 amino acids. Germline V gene lookup returns CDR1 MGHRA and CDR2 YSYEKL.